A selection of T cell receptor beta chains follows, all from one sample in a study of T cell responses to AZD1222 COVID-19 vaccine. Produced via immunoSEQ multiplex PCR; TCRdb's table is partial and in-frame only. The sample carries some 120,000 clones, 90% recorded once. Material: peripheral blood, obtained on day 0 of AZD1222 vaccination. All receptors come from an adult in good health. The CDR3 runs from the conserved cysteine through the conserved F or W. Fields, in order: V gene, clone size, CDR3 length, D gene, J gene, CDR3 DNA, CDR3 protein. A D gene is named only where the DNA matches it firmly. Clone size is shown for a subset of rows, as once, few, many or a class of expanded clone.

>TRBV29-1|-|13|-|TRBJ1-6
TGCAGCGTTGGGGAGGGTGGGAATTCACCCCTCCACTTT
CSVGEGGNSPLHF
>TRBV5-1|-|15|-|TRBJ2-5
TGCGCCAGCAGCTTCAGGGCTACCATCCAAGAGACCCAGTACTTC
CASSFRATIQETQYF
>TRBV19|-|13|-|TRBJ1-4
TGTGCCAGTAGTCTTGACTGGTCTGAAAAACTGTTTTTT
CASSLDWSEKLFF
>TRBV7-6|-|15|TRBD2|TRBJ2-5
TGTGCCAGCAGCCGAAGAGCGGGAGGACAAGAGACCCAGTACTTC
CASSRRAGGQETQYF
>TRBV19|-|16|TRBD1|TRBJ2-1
TGTGCCAGTAGTAGAAGGGACAGGGAACTGATCGTTCGGCAGTTCTTC
CASSRRDRELIVRQFF
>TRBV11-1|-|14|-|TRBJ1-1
TGTGCCAGCAGCCGCGACATGCAAAACACTGAAGCTTTCTTT
CASSRDMQNTEAFF
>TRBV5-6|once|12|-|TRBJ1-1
TGTGCCAGCAGTTTTGAGGGAAGGGCAGCTTTCTTT
CASSFEGRAAFF
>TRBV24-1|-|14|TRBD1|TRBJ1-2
TGTGCCACCAGTGACGGGGGACAGCACTATGGCTACACCTTC
CATSDGGQHYGYTF
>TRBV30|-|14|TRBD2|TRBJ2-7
TGTGCCTGGAGTGTTTCTAGCGGGAGCCACGAGCAGTACTTC
CAWSVSSGSHEQYF
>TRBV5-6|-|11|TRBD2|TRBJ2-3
TGTGCCAGCAGCTCGACTAGCGGGCAGTATTTT
CASSSTSGQYF
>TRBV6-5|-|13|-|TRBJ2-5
TGTGCCAGCAGCCGTCCAGGGACTGAGACCCAGTACTTC
CASSRPGTETQYF
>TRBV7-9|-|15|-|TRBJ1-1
TGTGCCAGCAGCTTTCTCAGTCAGATGAACACTGAAGCTTTCTTT
CASSFLSQMNTEAFF
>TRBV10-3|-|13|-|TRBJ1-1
TGTGCCATCAGTGTAGGCGAGAGGACTGAAGCTTTCTTT
CAISVGERTEAFF
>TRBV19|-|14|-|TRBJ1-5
TGTGCCAGTAGTGCCTCCATTAGCAATCAGCCCCAGCATTTT
CASSASISNQPQHF
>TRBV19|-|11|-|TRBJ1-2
TGTGCCAGTGGCCTTAGCTATGGCTACACCTTC
CASGLSYGYTF
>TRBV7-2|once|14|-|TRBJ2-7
TGTGCCAGCAGCTTAGGACTAGGGGCCGGTGGGCAGTACTTC
CASSLGLGAGGQYF
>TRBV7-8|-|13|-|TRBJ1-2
TGTGCCAGCAGCTTGGGGGGTTGGGATGGCTACACCTTC
CASSLGGWDGYTF
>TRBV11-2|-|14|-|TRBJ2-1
TGTGCCAGCAGCTTAGACCCGGGACGGGGTGAGCAGTTCTTC
CASSLDPGRGEQFF
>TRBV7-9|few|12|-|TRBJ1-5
TGTGCCAGCAGCTTGAGCTTTGAGCCCCAGCATTTT
CASSLSFEPQHF
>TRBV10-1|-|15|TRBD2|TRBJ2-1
TGCGCCAGCAGTCAAGATAGCGGGACCTACAATGAGCAGTTCTTC
CASSQDSGTYNEQFF
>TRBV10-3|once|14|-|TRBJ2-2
TGTGCCATCAGCTACAGTGAAAACACCGGGGAGCTGTTTTTT
CAISYSENTGELFF
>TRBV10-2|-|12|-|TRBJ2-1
TGCGCCAGCAGTGAGGCCTACAATGAGCAGTTCTTC
CASSEAYNEQFF
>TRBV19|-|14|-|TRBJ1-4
TGTGCCAGTAGTTGGACTCTTTTGGATGAAAAACTGTTTTTT
CASSWTLLDEKLFF
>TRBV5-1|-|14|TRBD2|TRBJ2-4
TGCGCCAGCAGCCTTGGGAGGGCCCCGGACATTCAGTACTTC
CASSLGRAPDIQYF
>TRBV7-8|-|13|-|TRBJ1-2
TGTGCCAGCAGCTACGACAAAGACTATGGCTACACCTTC
CASSYDKDYGYTF
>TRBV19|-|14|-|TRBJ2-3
TGTGCCAGTAGTAGGACTGCTAGCACAGATACGCAGTATTTT
CASSRTASTDTQYF
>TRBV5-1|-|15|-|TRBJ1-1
TGCGCCAGCAGCTTGGCAGGCGGATTAAACACTGAAGCTTTCTTT
CASSLAGGLNTEAFF
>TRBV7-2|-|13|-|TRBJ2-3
TGTGCCAGCAGCCCGGCACCCGGAGATACGCAGTATTTT
CASSPAPGDTQYF
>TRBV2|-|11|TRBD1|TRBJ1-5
TGTGCCAGCAGGGGGGACAGGTCTCAGCATTTT
CASRGDRSQHF
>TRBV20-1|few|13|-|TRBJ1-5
TGCAGTGCTAGTACAGGTGGCAATCAGCCCCAGCATTTT
CSASTGGNQPQHF
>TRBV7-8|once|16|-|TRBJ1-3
TGTGCCAGCAGCTTAGGTACAGGACTCTCTGGAAACACCATATATTTT
CASSLGTGLSGNTIYF
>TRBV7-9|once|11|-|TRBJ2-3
TGTGCCAGCAGCTTAAGTGATACGCAGTATTTT
CASSLSDTQYF
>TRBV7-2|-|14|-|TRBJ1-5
TGTGCCAGCAGCTCCTCCAGGAAAGATCAGCCCCAGCATTTT
CASSSSRKDQPQHF
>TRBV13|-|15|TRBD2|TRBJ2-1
TGTGCCAGCAGCTTAGGGACTAGCGGCCAAGATGAGCAGTTCTTC
CASSLGTSGQDEQFF